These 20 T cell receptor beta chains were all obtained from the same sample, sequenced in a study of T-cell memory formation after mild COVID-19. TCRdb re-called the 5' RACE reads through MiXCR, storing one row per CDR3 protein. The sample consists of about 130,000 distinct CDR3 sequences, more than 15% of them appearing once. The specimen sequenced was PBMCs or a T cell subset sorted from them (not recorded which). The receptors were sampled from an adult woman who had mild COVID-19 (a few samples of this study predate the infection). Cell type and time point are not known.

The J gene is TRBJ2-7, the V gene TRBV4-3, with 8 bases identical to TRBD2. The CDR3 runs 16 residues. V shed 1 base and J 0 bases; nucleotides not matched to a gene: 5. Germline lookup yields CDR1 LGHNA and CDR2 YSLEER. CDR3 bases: TGCGCCAGCAGCCAAGTCGCGGGAGGCCACTCCTACGAGCAGTACTTC. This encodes CASSQVAGGHSYEQYF.

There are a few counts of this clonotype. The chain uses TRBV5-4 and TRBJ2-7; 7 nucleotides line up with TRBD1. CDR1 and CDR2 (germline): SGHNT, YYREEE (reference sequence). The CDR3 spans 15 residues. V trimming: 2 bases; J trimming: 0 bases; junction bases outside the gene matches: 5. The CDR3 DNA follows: TGTGCCAGCAGCTTCGGACAGGAACTCTCCTACGAGCAGTACTTC. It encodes CASSFGQELSYEQYF.

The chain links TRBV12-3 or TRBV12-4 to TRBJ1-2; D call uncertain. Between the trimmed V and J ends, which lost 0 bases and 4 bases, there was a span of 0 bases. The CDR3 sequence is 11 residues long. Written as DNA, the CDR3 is TGTGCCAGCAGTTTAGCCTATGGCTACACCTTC. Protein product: CASSLAYGYTF.

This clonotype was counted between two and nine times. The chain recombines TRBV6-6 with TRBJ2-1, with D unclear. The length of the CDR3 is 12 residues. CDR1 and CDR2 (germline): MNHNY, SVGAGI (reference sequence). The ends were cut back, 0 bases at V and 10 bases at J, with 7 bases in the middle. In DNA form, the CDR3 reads TGTGCCAGCAGTTACTCCGCACAAGAGCAGTTCTTC. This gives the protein CASSYSAQEQFF.

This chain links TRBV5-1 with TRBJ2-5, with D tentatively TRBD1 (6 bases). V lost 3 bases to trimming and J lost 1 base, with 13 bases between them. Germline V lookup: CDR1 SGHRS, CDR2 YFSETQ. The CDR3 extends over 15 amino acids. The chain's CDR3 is CASSSVWGPQETQYF. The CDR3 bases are TGCGCCAGCAGCTCGGTGTGGGGGCCCCAAGAGACCCAGTACTTC.

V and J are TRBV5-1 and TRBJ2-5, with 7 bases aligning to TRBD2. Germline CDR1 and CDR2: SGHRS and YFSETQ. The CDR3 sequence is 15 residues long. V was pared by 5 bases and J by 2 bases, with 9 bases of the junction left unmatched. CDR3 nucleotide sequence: TGCGCCAGCAGTAACCCATCCGGGGGGCAAGAGACCCAGTACTTC. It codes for CASSNPSGGQETQYF.

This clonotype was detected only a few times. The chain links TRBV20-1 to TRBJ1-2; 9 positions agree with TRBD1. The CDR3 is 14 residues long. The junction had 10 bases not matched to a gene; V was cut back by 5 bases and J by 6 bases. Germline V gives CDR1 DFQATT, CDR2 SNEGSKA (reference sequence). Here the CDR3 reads CSAGNRGRGDGYTF. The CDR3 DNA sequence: TGCAGTGCTGGGAACAGGGGGCGCGGTGATGGCTACACCTTC.

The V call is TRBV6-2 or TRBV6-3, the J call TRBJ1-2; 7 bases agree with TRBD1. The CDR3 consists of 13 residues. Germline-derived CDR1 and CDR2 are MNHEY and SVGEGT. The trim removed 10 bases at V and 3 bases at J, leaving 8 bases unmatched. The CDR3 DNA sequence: TGTGCCATCTCGCCAGGGGGTTACTATGGCTACACCTTC. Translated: CAISPGGYYGYTF.

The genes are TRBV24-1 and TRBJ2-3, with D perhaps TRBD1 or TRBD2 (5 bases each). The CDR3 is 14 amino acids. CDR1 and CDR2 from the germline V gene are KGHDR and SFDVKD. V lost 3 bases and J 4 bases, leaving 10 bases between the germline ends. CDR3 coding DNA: TGTGCCACCAGTGATCCGGGACCGGCAGATACGCAGTATTTT. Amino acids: CATSDPGPADTQYF.

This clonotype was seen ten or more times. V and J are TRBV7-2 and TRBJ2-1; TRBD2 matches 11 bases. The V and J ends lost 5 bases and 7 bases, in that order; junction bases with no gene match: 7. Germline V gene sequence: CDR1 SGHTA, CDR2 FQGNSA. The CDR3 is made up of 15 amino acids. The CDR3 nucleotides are TGTGCCAGCAGCCCCGCATGGACTAGCGGGAATGAGCAGTTCTTC. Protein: CASSPAWTSGNEQFF. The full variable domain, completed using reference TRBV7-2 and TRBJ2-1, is GAGVSQSPSNKVTEKGKDVELRCDPISGHTALYWYRQSLGQGLEFLIYFQGNSAPDKSGLPSDRFSAERTGGSVSTLTIQRTQQEDSAVYLCASSPAWTSGNEQFFGPGTRLTVL.

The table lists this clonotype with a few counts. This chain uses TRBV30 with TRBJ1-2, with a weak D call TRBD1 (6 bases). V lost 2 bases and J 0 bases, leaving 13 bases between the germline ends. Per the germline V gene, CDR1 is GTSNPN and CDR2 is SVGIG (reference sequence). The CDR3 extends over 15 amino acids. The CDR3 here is CAWSTGTPTNYGYTF. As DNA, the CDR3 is TGTGCCTGGAGTACTGGGACACCAACTAACTATGGCTACACCTTC. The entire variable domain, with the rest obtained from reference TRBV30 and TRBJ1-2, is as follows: SQTIHQWPATLVQPVGSPLSLECTVEGTSNPNLYWYRQAAGRGLQLLFYSVGIGQISSEVPQNLSASRPQDRQFILSSKKLLLSDSGFYLCAWSTGTPTNYGYTFGSGTRLTVV.

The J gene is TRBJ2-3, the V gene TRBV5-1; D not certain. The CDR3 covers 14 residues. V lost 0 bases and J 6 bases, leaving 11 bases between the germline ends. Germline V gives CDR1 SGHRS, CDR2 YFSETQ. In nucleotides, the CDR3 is TGCGCCAGCAGCTTGGCCTCCTCACGGGATACGCAGTATTTT. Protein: CASSLASSRDTQYF.

CDR3: CASRIRTGEQYF. The CDR3 region has the DNA TGTGCCAGCAGAATCCGAACCGGTGAGCAGTACTTC. This chain connects TRBV11-2 to TRBJ2-7; D is unclear. V lost 6 bases and J lost 7, with 13 bases in between. This CDR3 is 12 amino acids long. The germline CDR1 and CDR2 sequences are SGHAT and FQNNGV.

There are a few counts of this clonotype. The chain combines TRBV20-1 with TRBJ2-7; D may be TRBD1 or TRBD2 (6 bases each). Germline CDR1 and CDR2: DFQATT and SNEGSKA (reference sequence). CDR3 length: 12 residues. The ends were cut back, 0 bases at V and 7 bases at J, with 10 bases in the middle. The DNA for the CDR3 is TGCAGTGCTAGAGATAGGGGGGAAGAGCAGTACTTC. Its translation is CSARDRGEEQYF.

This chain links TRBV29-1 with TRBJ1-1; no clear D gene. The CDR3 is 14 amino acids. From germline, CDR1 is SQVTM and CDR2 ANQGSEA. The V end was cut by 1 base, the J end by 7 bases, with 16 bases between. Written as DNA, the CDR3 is TGCAGCGTTGAAGTTCACGGAAGGTCGGATGAAGCTTTCTTT. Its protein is CSVEVHGRSDEAFF.

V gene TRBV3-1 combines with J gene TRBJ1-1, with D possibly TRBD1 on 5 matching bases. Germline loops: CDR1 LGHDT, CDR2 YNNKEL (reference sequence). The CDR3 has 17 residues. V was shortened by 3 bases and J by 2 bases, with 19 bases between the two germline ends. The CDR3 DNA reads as TGTGCCAGCAGCCACCCGGGGCAGGGCGGCATTAACACTGAAGCTTTCTTT. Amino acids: CASSHPGQGGINTEAFF.

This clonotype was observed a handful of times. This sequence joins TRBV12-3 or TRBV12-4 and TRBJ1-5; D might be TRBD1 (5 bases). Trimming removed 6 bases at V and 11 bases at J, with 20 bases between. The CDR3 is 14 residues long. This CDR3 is CASSLGANAQTQHF. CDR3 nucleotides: TGTGCCAGCAGCCTCGGGGCTAATGCACAAACCCAGCATTTT.

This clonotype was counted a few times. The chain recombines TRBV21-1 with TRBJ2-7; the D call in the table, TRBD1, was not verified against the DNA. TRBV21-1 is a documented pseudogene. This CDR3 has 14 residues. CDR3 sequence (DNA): TGTGCACCAGAACCGGGCGGCCCTGCCTACGAGCAGTACTTC. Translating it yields CAPEPGGPAYEQYF.

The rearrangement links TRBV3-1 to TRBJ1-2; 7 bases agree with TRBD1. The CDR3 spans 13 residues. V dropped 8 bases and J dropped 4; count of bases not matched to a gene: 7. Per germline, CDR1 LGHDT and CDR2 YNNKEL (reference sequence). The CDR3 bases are TGTGCCAGCGGGGCAGGGACAGCCTATGGCTACACCTTC. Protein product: CASGAGTAYGYTF. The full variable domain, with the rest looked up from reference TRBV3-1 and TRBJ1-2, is DTAVSQTPKYLVTQMGNDKSIKCEQNLGHDTMYWYKQDSKKFLKIMFSYNNKELIINETVPNRFSPKSPDKAHLNLHINSLELGDSAVYFCASGAGTAYGYTFGSGTRLTVV.

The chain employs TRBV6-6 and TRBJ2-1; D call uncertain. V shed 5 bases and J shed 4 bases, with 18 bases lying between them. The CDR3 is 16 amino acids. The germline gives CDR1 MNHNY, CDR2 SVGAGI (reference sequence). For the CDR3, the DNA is TGTGCCAGCAGTCCCTACACCCGTCCTCTTTACAATGAGCAGTTCTTC. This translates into CASSPYTRPLYNEQFF.